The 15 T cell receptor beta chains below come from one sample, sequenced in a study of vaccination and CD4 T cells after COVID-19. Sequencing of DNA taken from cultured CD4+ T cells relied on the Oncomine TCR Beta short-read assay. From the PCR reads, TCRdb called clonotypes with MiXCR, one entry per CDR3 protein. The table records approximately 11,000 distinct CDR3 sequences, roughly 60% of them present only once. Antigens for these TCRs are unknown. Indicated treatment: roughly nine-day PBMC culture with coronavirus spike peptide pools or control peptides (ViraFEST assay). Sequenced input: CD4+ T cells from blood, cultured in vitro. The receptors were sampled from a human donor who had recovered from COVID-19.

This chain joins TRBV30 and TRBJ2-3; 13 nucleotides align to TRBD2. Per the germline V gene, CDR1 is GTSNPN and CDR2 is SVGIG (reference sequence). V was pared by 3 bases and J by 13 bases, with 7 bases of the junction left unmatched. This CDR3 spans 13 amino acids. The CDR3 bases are TGTGCCTGGAGGACAGGACTAGCGGGAGTCGAGTATTTT. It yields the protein CAWRTGLAGVEYF.

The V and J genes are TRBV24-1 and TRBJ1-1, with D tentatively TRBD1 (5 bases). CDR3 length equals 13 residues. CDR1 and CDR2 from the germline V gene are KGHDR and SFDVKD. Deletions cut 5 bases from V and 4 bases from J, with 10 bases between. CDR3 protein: CATSVAGTTEAFF. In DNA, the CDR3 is TGTGCCACCAGTGTGGCGGGGACCACTGAAGCTTTCTTT.

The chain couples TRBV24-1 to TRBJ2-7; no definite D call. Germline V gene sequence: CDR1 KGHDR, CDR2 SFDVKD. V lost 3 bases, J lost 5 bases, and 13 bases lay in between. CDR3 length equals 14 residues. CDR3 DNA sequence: TGTGCCACCAGTGATCCAAGGGTAGGAAACGAGCAGTACTTC. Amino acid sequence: CATSDPRVGNEQYF.

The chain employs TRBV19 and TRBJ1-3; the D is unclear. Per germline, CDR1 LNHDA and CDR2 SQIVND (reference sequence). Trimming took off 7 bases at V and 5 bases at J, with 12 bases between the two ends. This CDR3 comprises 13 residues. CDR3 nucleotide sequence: TGTGCCAGTATCCCCAGCGGGCGAAACACCATATATTTT. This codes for CASIPSGRNTIYF.

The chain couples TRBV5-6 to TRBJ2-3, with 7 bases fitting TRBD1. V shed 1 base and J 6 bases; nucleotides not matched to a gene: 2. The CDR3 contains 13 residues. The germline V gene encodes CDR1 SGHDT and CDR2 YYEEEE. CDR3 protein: CASSLLGGDTQYF. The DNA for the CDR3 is TGTGCCAGCAGCTTGTTAGGGGGCGATACGCAGTATTTT.

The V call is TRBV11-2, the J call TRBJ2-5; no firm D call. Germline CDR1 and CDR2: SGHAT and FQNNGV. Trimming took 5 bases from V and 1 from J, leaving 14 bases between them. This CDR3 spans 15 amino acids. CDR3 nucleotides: TGTGCCAGCAGCCGGGTGGGTGCGATCCAAGAGACCCAGTACTTC. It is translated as CASSRVGAIQETQYF.

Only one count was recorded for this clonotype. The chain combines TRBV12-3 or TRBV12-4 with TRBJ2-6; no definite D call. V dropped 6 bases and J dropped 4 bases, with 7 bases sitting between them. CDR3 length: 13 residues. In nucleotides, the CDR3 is TGTGCCAGCAGAACTCTAGGGGCCAACGTCCTGACTTTC. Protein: CASRTLGANVLTF.

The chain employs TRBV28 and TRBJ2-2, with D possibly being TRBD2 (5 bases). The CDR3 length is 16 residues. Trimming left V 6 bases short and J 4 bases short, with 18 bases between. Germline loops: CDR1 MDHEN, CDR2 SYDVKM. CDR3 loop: CASSRRTPSSTGELFF. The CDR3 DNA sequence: TGTGCCAGCAGCCGCCGGACTCCTTCAAGCACCGGGGAGCTGTTTTTT.

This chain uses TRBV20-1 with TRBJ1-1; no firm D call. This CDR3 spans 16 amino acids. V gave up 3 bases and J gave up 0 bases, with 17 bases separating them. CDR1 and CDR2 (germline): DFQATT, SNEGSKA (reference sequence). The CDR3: CSASETGQRMNTEAFF. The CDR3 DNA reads TGCAGTGCTAGTGAAACGGGCCAACGCATGAACACTGAAGCTTTCTTT.

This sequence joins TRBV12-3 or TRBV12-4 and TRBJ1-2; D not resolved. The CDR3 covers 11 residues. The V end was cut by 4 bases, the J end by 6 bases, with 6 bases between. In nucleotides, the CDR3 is TGTGCCAGCAGTTCTGTAAATGGCTACACCTTC. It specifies CASSSVNGYTF.

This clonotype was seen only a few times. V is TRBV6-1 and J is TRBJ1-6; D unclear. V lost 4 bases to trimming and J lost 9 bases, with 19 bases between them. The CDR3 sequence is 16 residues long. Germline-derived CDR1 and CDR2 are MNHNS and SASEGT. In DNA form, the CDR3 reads TGTGCCAGCAGTGTACCTCGAGCGGCGGGTGGTTCACCCCTCCACTTT. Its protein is CASSVPRAAGGSPLHF.

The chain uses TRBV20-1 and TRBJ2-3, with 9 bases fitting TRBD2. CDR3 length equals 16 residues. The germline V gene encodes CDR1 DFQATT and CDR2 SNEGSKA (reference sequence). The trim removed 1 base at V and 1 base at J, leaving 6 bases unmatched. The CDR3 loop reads CSARVAGGGGTDTQYF. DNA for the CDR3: TGCAGTGCTAGAGTCGCGGGCGGGGGGGGCACAGATACGCAGTATTTT.

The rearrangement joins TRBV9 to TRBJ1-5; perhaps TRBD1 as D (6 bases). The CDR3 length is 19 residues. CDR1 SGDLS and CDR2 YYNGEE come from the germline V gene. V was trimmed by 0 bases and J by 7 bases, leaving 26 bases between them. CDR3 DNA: TGTGCCAGCAGCGTAGGCCCCCCGACAGGTCGGCTGAATATGCAGCCCCAGCATTTT. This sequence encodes CASSVGPPTGRLNMQPQHF.

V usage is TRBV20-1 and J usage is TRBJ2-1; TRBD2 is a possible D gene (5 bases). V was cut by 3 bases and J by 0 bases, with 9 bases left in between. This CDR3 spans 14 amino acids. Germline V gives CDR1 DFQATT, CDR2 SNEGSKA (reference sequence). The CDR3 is CSARSGSSYNEQFF. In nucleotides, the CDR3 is TGCAGTGCTAGGTCGGGAAGCTCCTACAATGAGCAGTTCTTC.

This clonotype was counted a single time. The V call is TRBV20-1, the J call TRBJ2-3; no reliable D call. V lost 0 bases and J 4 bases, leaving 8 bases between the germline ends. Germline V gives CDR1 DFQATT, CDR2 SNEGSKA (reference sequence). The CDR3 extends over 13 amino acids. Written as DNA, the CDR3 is TGCAGTGCTAGAGATCCATGGGCAGATACGCAGTATTTT. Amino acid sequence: CSARDPWADTQYF.